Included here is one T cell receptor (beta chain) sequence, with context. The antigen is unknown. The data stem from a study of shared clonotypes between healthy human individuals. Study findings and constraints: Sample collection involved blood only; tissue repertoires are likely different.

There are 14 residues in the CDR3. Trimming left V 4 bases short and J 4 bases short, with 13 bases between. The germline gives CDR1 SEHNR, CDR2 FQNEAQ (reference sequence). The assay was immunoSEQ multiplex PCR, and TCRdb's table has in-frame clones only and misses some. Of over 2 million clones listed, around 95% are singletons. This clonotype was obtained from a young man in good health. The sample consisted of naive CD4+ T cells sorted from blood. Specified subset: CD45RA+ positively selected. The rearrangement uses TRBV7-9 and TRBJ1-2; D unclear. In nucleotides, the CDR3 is TGTGCCAGCAGCTACATATTCGGGCCCTATGGCTACACCTTC. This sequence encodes CASSYIFGPYGYTF.